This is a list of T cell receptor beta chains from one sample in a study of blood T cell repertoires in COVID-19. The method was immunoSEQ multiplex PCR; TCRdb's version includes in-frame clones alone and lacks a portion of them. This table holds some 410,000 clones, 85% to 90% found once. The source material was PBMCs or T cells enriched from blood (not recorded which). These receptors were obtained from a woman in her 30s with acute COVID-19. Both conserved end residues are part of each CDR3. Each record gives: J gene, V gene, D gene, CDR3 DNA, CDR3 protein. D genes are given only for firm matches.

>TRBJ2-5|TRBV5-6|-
TGTGCCAGCAGCCTACCCGACAGTCACCAAGAGACCCAGTACTTC
CASSLPDSHQETQYF
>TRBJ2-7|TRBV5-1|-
TGCGCCAGCAGCTATGGGGGGTACGAGCAGTACTTC
CASSYGGYEQYF
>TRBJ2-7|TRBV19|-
TGTGCCAGTAGTAACCTCGGCGGGCAGTTTTCGTACGAGCAGTACTTC
CASSNLGGQFSYEQYF
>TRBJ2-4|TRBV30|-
TGTGCCTGGAGTGTGGGGGCGGCCAAAAACATTCAGTACTTC
CAWSVGAAKNIQYF
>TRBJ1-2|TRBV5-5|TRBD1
TGTGCCAGCAGCCCGTGGACAGGGAACTATGGCTACACCTTC
CASSPWTGNYGYTF
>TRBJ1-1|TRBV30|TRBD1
TGTGCCTGGCTTGACAGGGGGCGGAGGACTGAAGCTTTCTTT
CAWLDRGRRTEAFF
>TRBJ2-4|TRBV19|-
TGTGCCAGTAGTATTAGAGGACAGAGATTAGCCAAAAACATTCAGTACTTC
CASSIRGQRLAKNIQYF
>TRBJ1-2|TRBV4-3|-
TGCGCCAGCAGCCAAGTAGAAGAAGCTAACTATGGCTACACCTTC
CASSQVEEANYGYTF
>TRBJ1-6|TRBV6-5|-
TGTGCCAGCAGTTACCCGGGACTGGGGGATTCACCCCTCCACTTT
CASSYPGLGDSPLHF
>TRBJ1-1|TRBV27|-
TGTGCCAGCAGTTTCGCCGGGGGGAAGGACACTGAAGCTTTCTTT
CASSFAGGKDTEAFF
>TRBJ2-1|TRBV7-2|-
TGTGCCAGCAGCCCACCTAGGGGAAAGCCGTCAAATGAGCAGTTCTTC
CASSPPRGKPSNEQFF
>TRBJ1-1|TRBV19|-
TGTGCCAGTACTCACGCCCAGGGGCCTATGAACACTGAAGCTTTCTTT
CASTHAQGPMNTEAFF